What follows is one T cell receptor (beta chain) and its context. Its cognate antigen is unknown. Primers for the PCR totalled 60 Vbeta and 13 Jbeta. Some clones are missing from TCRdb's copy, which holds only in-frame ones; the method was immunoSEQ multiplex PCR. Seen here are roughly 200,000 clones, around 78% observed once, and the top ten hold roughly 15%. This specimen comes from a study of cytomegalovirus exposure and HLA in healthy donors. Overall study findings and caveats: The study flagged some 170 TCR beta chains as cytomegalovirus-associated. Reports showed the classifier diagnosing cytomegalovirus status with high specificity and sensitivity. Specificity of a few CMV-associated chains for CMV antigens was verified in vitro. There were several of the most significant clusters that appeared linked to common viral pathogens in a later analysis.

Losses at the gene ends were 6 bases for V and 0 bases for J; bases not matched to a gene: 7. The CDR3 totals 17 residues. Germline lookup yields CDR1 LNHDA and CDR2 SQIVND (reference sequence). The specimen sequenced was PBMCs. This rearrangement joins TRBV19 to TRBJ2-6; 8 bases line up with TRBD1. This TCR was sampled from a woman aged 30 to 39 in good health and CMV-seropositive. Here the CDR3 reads CASSQPGQASGANVLTF. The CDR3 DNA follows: TGTGCCAGTAGCCAACCGGGACAGGCCTCTGGGGCCAACGTCCTGACTTTC.